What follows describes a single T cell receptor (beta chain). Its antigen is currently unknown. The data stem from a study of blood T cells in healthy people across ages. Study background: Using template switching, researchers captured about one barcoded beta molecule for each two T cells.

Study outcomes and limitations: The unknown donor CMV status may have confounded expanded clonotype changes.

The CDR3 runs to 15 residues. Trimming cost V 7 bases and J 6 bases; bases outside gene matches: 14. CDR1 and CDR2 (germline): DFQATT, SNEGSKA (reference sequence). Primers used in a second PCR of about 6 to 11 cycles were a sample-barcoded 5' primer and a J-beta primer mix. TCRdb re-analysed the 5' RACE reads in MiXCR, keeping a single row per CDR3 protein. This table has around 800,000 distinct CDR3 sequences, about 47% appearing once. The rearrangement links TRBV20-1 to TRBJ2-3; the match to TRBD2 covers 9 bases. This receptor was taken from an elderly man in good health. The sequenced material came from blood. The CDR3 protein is CSGWGTSLSPDTQYF. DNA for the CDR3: TGCAGTGGGTGGGGGACTAGCCTATCTCCGGATACGCAGTATTTT.